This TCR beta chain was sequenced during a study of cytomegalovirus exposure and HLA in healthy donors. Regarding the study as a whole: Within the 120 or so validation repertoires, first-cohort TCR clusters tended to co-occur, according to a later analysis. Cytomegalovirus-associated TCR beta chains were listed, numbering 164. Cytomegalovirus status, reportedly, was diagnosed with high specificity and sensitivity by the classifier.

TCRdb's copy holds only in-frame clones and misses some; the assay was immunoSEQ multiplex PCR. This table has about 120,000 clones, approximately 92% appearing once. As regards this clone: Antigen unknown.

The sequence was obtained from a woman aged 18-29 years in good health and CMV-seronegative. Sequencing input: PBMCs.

The DNA of the CDR3 is TGTGCCAGCAGCGTAGTTCCGGGGGGGCCGGTGGCCGATACGCAGTATTTT. It specifies CASSVVPGGPVADTQYF. The chain uses TRBV9 and TRBJ2-3, with 8 bases identical to TRBD2. Germline lookup yields CDR1 SGDLS and CDR2 YYNGEE. This CDR3 region has 17 residues. After removal of 0 bases from V and 6 bases from J, the junction contained 12 bases not matched to a gene.